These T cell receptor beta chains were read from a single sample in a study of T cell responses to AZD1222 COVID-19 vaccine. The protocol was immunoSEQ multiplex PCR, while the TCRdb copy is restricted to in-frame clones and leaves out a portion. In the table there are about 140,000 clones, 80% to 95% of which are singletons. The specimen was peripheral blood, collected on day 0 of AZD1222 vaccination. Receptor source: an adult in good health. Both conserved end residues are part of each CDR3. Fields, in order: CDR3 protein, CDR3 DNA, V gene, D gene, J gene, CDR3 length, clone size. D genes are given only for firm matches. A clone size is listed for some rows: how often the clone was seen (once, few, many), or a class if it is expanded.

CDR3aa: CASSPGGDTEAFF; CDR3nt: TGTGCCAGCTCACCGGGAGGGGACACTGAAGCTTTCTTT; v_gene: TRBV18; d_gene: -; j_gene: TRBJ1-1; len: 13; abundance: -
CDR3aa: CASSLNLWAGGNTEAFF; CDR3nt: TGTGCCAGCAGTTTAAATCTCTGGGCAGGGGGTAACACTGAAGCTTTCTTT; v_gene: TRBV28; d_gene: TRBD1; j_gene: TRBJ1-1; len: 17; abundance: -
CDR3aa: CASSLSGFLSGNTIYF; CDR3nt: TGTGCCAGCAGTTTATCCGGGTTTCTCTCTGGAAACACCATATATTTT; v_gene: TRBV28; d_gene: -; j_gene: TRBJ1-3; len: 16; abundance: -
CDR3aa: CASSESGGVGYTF; CDR3nt: TGCGCCAGCAGCGAGTCAGGCGGGGTCGGCTACACCTTC; v_gene: TRBV10-2; d_gene: -; j_gene: TRBJ1-2; len: 13; abundance: -
CDR3aa: CASSFEERGCHEQYF; CDR3nt: TGTGCCAGCAGCTTTGAAGAGAGGGGGTGCCACGAGCAGTACTTC; v_gene: TRBV7-2; d_gene: -; j_gene: TRBJ2-7; len: 15; abundance: -
CDR3aa: CASSSTGSDSPLHF; CDR3nt: TGCGCCAGCAGCTCGACAGGGAGCGATTCACCCCTCCACTTT; v_gene: TRBV5-1; d_gene: TRBD1; j_gene: TRBJ1-6; len: 14; abundance: -
CDR3aa: CASSQGGSGIEQYF; CDR3nt: TGTGCCAGCAGCCAAGGCGGGTCCGGGATCGAGCAGTACTTC; v_gene: TRBV3-1/TRBV3-2; d_gene: -; j_gene: TRBJ2-7; len: 14; abundance: once
CDR3aa: CATSRDLMGQAYEQYF; CDR3nt: TGTGCCACCAGCAGAGATCTTATGGGACAGGCCTACGAGCAGTACTTC; v_gene: TRBV15; d_gene: TRBD1; j_gene: TRBJ2-7; len: 16; abundance: few
CDR3aa: CASSLVWDSRNEQFF; CDR3nt: TGTGCCAGCAGCTTAGTTTGGGACTCCAGAAATGAGCAGTTCTTC; v_gene: TRBV7-2; d_gene: -; j_gene: TRBJ2-1; len: 15; abundance: -
CDR3aa: CASSDTDRNYEQYF; CDR3nt: TGTGCCAGCAGCGACACGGACAGAAACTACGAGCAGTACTTC; v_gene: TRBV3-1/TRBV3-2; d_gene: -; j_gene: TRBJ2-7; len: 14; abundance: once
CDR3aa: CASMRRRGTGELFF; CDR3nt: TGTGCCAGCATGAGACGGAGGGGCACCGGGGAGCTGTTTTTT; v_gene: TRBV2; d_gene: -; j_gene: TRBJ2-2; len: 14; abundance: -
CDR3aa: CAISEKGGTVYSNQPQHF; CDR3nt: TGTGCCATCAGTGAGAAGGGAGGGACAGTCTATAGCAATCAGCCCCAGCATTTT; v_gene: TRBV10-3; d_gene: TRBD1; j_gene: TRBJ1-5; len: 18; abundance: -
CDR3aa: CASSESGISYEQYF; CDR3nt: TGTGCCAGCAGTGAATCAGGGATCAGTTACGAGCAGTACTTC; v_gene: TRBV6-1; d_gene: -; j_gene: TRBJ2-7; len: 14; abundance: -
CDR3aa: CAWSQGDNSYEQYF; CDR3nt: TGTGCCTGGAGTCAGGGAGACAACTCCTACGAGCAGTACTTC; v_gene: TRBV30; d_gene: -; j_gene: TRBJ2-7; len: 14; abundance: -
CDR3aa: CASSLGPAGNTIYF; CDR3nt: TGTGCCAGCAGCTTGGGGCCAGCGGGAAACACCATATATTTT; v_gene: TRBV5-5; d_gene: -; j_gene: TRBJ1-3; len: 14; abundance: -
CDR3aa: CSVLTAIEAFF; CDR3nt: TGCAGCGTACTGACAGCGATTGAAGCTTTCTTT; v_gene: TRBV29-1; d_gene: -; j_gene: TRBJ1-1; len: 11; abundance: -
CDR3aa: CASGAGNEQYF; CDR3nt: TGCGCCAGCGGGGCGGGTAACGAGCAGTACTTC; v_gene: TRBV10-2; d_gene: -; j_gene: TRBJ2-7; len: 11; abundance: -
CDR3aa: CASSVSQGYEQYF; CDR3nt: TGTGCCAGCAGCGTGTCTCAGGGTTACGAGCAGTACTTC; v_gene: TRBV9; d_gene: -; j_gene: TRBJ2-7; len: 13; abundance: -
CDR3aa: CASSPTVTSGNTIYF; CDR3nt: TGTGCCAGCAGCCCGACAGTTACCTCTGGAAACACCATATATTTT; v_gene: TRBV7-8; d_gene: -; j_gene: TRBJ1-3; len: 15; abundance: -
CDR3aa: CASSQEGQGAASYEQYF; CDR3nt: TGCGCCAGCAGTCAGGAGGGACAGGGGGCAGCATCCTACGAGCAGTACTTC; v_gene: TRBV23-1; d_gene: TRBD1; j_gene: TRBJ2-7; len: 17; abundance: many
CDR3aa: CASSVDGGNTIYF; CDR3nt: TGTGCCAGCAGCGTAGACGGCGGAAACACCATATATTTT; v_gene: TRBV9; d_gene: -; j_gene: TRBJ1-3; len: 13; abundance: -
CDR3aa: CASSPSDLAYEQYF; CDR3nt: TGTGCCAGCAGTCCCTCGGACCTTGCCTACGAGCAGTACTTC; v_gene: TRBV2; d_gene: -; j_gene: TRBJ2-7; len: 14; abundance: -
CDR3aa: CASSPNSPVLSAFF; CDR3nt: TGTGCCAGCAGCCCAAACTCACCCGTCCTTTCGGCTTTCTTT; v_gene: TRBV3-1/TRBV3-2; d_gene: -; j_gene: TRBJ1-1; len: 14; abundance: -
CDR3aa: CASRAGRSNTEAFF; CDR3nt: TGTGCCAGCAGGGCGGGACGTTCGAACACTGAAGCTTTCTTT; v_gene: TRBV2; d_gene: -; j_gene: TRBJ1-1; len: 14; abundance: -
CDR3aa: CASIKPSSYEQYF; CDR3nt: TGTGCCAGCATAAAGCCGAGCTCCTACGAGCAGTACTTC; v_gene: TRBV27; d_gene: -; j_gene: TRBJ2-7; len: 13; abundance: -
CDR3aa: CASSWEQGSNSPLHF; CDR3nt: TGTGCCAGCAGCTGGGAACAGGGTTCTAATTCACCCCTCCACTTT; v_gene: TRBV7-8; d_gene: -; j_gene: TRBJ1-6; len: 15; abundance: -
CDR3aa: CASSQDPGANEKLFF; CDR3nt: TGCGCCAGCAGCCAAGACCCGGGGGCTAATGAAAAACTGTTTTTT; v_gene: TRBV4-1; d_gene: -; j_gene: TRBJ1-4; len: 15; abundance: -
CDR3aa: CASSVGLVGGYTF; CDR3nt: TGTGCCAGCAGCGTCGGATTGGTCGGGGGCTACACCTTC; v_gene: TRBV9; d_gene: -; j_gene: TRBJ1-2; len: 13; abundance: -
CDR3aa: CAWSVGEWSTEAFF; CDR3nt: TGTGCCTGGAGTGTAGGGGAGTGGAGCACTGAAGCTTTCTTT; v_gene: TRBV30; d_gene: -; j_gene: TRBJ1-1; len: 14; abundance: -
CDR3aa: CASSVGLVSTDSTDTQYF; CDR3nt: TGTGCCAGCAGCGTAGGGCTAGTTTCCACCGATTCCACAGATACGCAGTATTTT; v_gene: TRBV9; d_gene: -; j_gene: TRBJ2-3; len: 18; abundance: few
CDR3aa: CASSALGQFRREKLFF; CDR3nt: TGTGCCAGCAGCGCGCTGGGACAGTTCAGGCGGGAAAAACTGTTTTTT; v_gene: TRBV9; d_gene: TRBD1; j_gene: TRBJ1-4; len: 16; abundance: -
CDR3aa: CASTYGGAREQFF; CDR3nt: TGTGCCAGCACCTACGGGGGGGCCCGCGAGCAGTTCTTC; v_gene: TRBV12-3/TRBV12-4; d_gene: TRBD2; j_gene: TRBJ2-1; len: 13; abundance: -
CDR3aa: CATSEGGSLGETQYF; CDR3nt: TGTGCCACCAGTGAAGGCGGGAGTCTGGGAGAGACCCAGTACTTC; v_gene: TRBV24-1; d_gene: TRBD2; j_gene: TRBJ2-5; len: 15; abundance: -
CDR3aa: CASSRGGPPGNTIYF; CDR3nt: TGTGCCAGCAGCAGGGGAGGCCCACCTGGAAACACCATATATTTT; v_gene: TRBV2; d_gene: -; j_gene: TRBJ1-3; len: 15; abundance: -
CDR3aa: CASSEPKVTGEKLFF; CDR3nt: TGTGCCAGCAGTGAACCTAAGGTTACGGGGGAAAAACTGTTTTTT; v_gene: TRBV25-1; d_gene: -; j_gene: TRBJ1-4; len: 15; abundance: -
CDR3aa: CARRHADRTKQFF; CDR3nt: TGTGCCAGAAGGCACGCGGATCGGACAAAGCAGTTCTTC; v_gene: TRBV7-5; d_gene: -; j_gene: TRBJ2-1; len: 13; abundance: -
CDR3aa: CASSASGGDTDTQYF; CDR3nt: TGTGCCAGCAGCGCTAGCGGGGGGGATACAGATACGCAGTATTTT; v_gene: TRBV7-9; d_gene: TRBD2; j_gene: TRBJ2-3; len: 15; abundance: -
CDR3aa: CASRQWGGSGNTIYF; CDR3nt: TGTGCCAGCAGACAATGGGGGGGCTCTGGAAACACCATATATTTT; v_gene: TRBV6-5; d_gene: -; j_gene: TRBJ1-3; len: 15; abundance: -
CDR3aa: CASSFGQGRVPQHF; CDR3nt: TGTGCCAGCAGTTTCGGACAGGGAAGGGTTCCCCAGCATTTT; v_gene: TRBV6-5; d_gene: TRBD1; j_gene: TRBJ1-5; len: 14; abundance: -
CDR3aa: CASSSEWQSGYGYTF; CDR3nt: TGTGCCAGCAGCTCCGAGTGGCAGTCGGGCTATGGCTACACCTTC; v_gene: TRBV5-4; d_gene: -; j_gene: TRBJ1-2; len: 15; abundance: -
CDR3aa: CSFVPGAGALRGGSYNEQFF; CDR3nt: TGCAGCTTTGTCCCCGGTGCGGGAGCCCTGAGGGGGGGCTCCTACAATGAGCAGTTCTTC; v_gene: TRBV29-1; d_gene: -; j_gene: TRBJ2-1; len: 20; abundance: -
CDR3aa: CASSWCWDSTYEQYF; CDR3nt: TGTGCCAGCAGCTGGTGCTGGGACAGCACCTACGAGCAGTACTTC; v_gene: TRBV7-3; d_gene: TRBD1; j_gene: TRBJ2-7; len: 15; abundance: -
CDR3aa: CASTESGGDQETQYF; CDR3nt: TGTGCCAGCACCGAAAGCGGGGGGGACCAAGAGACCCAGTACTTC; v_gene: TRBV6-5; d_gene: TRBD2; j_gene: TRBJ2-5; len: 15; abundance: -
CDR3aa: CSVAQERAYNEQFF; CDR3nt: TGCAGCGTTGCACAGGAGAGGGCTTACAATGAGCAGTTCTTC; v_gene: TRBV29-1; d_gene: -; j_gene: TRBJ2-1; len: 14; abundance: -
CDR3aa: CASSQEVGDSKTQYF; CDR3nt: TGTGCCAGCAGCCAAGAGGTGGGGGACTCGAAGACCCAGTACTTC; v_gene: TRBV4-2; d_gene: -; j_gene: TRBJ2-5; len: 15; abundance: -
CDR3aa: CASSLVKSGGPINYGYTF; CDR3nt: TGTGCCAGCAGCTTAGTCAAGAGCGGCGGACCGATTAACTATGGCTACACCTTC; v_gene: TRBV7-2; d_gene: -; j_gene: TRBJ1-2; len: 18; abundance: -